This TCR beta chain is from a study of Ad26.COV2.S vaccination and SARS-CoV-2 variants. The wider study: The vaccine Ad26.COV2.S was put into the muscle once, or twice with 56 days between. Points from the study as a whole: An underestimation of total T cell responses may have resulted from the TCR breadth and depth analyses.

Points on this clone: Its antigen is unknown.

The treatment here: some 20 received Ad26.COV2.S at low or high dose, single or two shots; about 5 received placebo; per-sample allocation not given. Sampling happened 63 days after the first vaccine or placebo injection. An Ad26 vector that expressed Wuhan-strain SARS-CoV-2 spike constituted the vaccine. This table comes from immunoSEQ multiplex PCR, and its TCRdb copy is limited to in-frame clones, with some not included. Among about 450,000 clones listed, 89% were seen once. The input for sequencing was peripheral blood, taken in a trial of Ad26.COV2.S vaccine versus placebo. This receptor was identified in a person between 18 and 60 years old who received the Ad26.COV2.S COVID-19 vaccine or a placebo.

CDR3 residues: CARGQGNEQYV. The CDR3 nucleotides read TGTGCCAGGGGACAGGGGAACGAGCAGTACGTC. V is TRBV13 and J is TRBJ2-7; 10 nucleotides align to TRBD1. Trimming took 9 bases from V and 5 from J; bases not matched to a gene: 1. CDR3 length: 11 residues. Looked up from germline, CDR1 is PRHDT and CDR2 is FYEKMQ (reference sequence).